A single sample gave rise to the 27 T cell receptor beta chains below, sequenced in a study of shared clonotypes between healthy human individuals (dated by TCRdb to 2018 to 2021). The method was the immunoSEQ multiplex PCR assay. Entries here come from immuneACCESS through TCRdb and include only in-frame sequences with V and J called. Some clones fail to appear in such tables; in the studies checked, an unresolved V gene covers under half of the shortfall, and the cause of the remainder is unknown. This sample is represented by about 1.5 million clones; approximately 98% of them were singletons. The ten largest clonotypes hold about 0.42% of the sample. The material sequenced was naive CD4+ T cells sorted from blood. Interpreted using the paper, the cell subset or site label stands for: CD45RA+ positively selected. These TCRs come from a man younger than 40 in good health.

This clone has only one observation. The chain employs TRBV29-1 and TRBJ2-1, with unresolved D. The CDR3 is 18 residues long. Trimming stripped 7 bases from V and 0 bases from J, with 25 bases between. The germline CDR1 and CDR2 sequences are SQVTM and ANQGSEA. The CDR3 DNA is TGCAGCGCTCACACCCAACTTTTAAAATTTCTCTCCTACAATGAGCAGTTCTTC. It translates to CSAHTQLLKFLSYNEQFF.

The chain carries TRBV5-4 and TRBJ2-1; the match to TRBD2 covers 7 bases. The CDR3 is made up of 16 amino acids. Germline CDR1 and CDR2: SGHNT and YYREEE (reference sequence). The J segment lost 10 bases and the V segment lost 4 bases, leaving 17 bases of the junction unmatched. The CDR3 is CASSIGTGGREEEQFF. The DNA for the CDR3 is TGTGCCAGCAGCATAGGGACTGGCGGGAGAGAAGAAGAGCAGTTCTTC.

The chain combines TRBV5-1 with TRBJ2-7, with D hard to call. The CDR3 is 11 amino acids. CDR1 is SGHRS and CDR2 is YFSETQ in the germline V gene. V was shortened by 3 bases and J by 6 bases, with 7 bases between the two germline ends. Here the CDR3 DNA reads TGCGCCAGCAGCTGGAGAGGCGAGCAGTACTTC. Translated, it gives CASSWRGEQYF. The complete variable domain, with remaining parts taken from reference TRBV5-1 and TRBJ2-7, reads KAGVTQTPRYLIKTRGQQVTLSCSPISGHRSVSWYQQTPGQGLQFLFEYFSETQRNKGNFPGRFSGRQFSNSRSEMNVSTLELGDSALYLCASSWRGEQYFGPGTRLTVT.

V and J are TRBV14 and TRBJ2-3; 11 nucleotides align to TRBD2. J gave up 5 bases and V 2 bases, and 6 bases lay outside the gene matches. The CDR3 length is 16 residues. Germline CDR1 SGHDN, CDR2 FVKESK. The CDR3 coding sequence is TGTGCCAGCAGCCAAATTAGCGGGAGGGCCGGAGATACGCAGTATTTT. Translation gives CASSQISGRAGDTQYF.

The chain recombines TRBV19 with TRBJ2-3, with 10 nucleotides matching TRBD1. Germline CDR1 reads LNHDA; CDR2 reads SQIVND (reference sequence). The CDR3 spans 15 residues. The V gene end was trimmed by 3 bases and the J gene end by 3 bases; junction bases not matched to a gene: 3. In DNA, the CDR3 is TGTGCCAGTAGTATGACAGGGGGCTGGACAGATACGCAGTATTTT. This gives the protein CASSMTGGWTDTQYF.

The sample holds one count of this clone. This chain joins TRBV7-3 and TRBJ1-2; D might be TRBD1 (6 bases). This CDR3 is built from 19 residues. Looked up from germline, CDR1 is SGHTA and CDR2 is FQGTGA. Between the trimmed V and J ends, which lost 5 bases and 4 bases, there was a span of 29 bases. CDR3 coding DNA: TGTGCCAGCAGCCTATTTAAGGGCGTCCAGGGGTATTATAGCTATGGCTACACCTTC. The encoded protein is CASSLFKGVQGYYSYGYTF.

This chain joins TRBV5-1 and TRBJ2-1; 11 nucleotides agree with TRBD2. The trim removed 5 bases at V and 2 bases at J, leaving 9 bases unmatched. The CDR3 runs to 17 residues. Germline CDR1 SGHRS, CDR2 YFSETQ. CDR3 in DNA: TGCGCCAGCAGGTCTAGCGGGAGGACCTCAACCTACAATGAGCAGTTCTTC. Translation: CASRSSGRTSTYNEQFF.

The rearrangement joins TRBV6-1 to TRBJ2-7, with TRBD2 as a possible D gene (6 bases). Germline CDR1 and CDR2: MNHNS and SASEGT. The CDR3 consists of 14 residues. V was shortened by 5 bases and J by 0 bases, with 11 bases between the two germline ends. CDR3: CASSRGLVSYEQYF. The CDR3 nucleotides read TGTGCCAGCAGTCGGGGACTGGTCTCCTACGAGCAGTACTTC.

The chain combines TRBV18 with TRBJ1-4; D is unresolved. With 0 bases removed from V and 4 bases from J, the gap between germline ends came to 9 bases. CDR3 length: 15 residues. Germline assignment: CDR1 KGHSH and CDR2 LQKENI. The CDR3 is CASSPPARVNEKLFF. CDR3 in DNA: TGTGCCAGCTCACCACCGGCGAGGGTTAATGAAAAACTGTTTTTT.

Concerning this clone itself: The same CDR3 also results from other DNA sequences found in this sample. The chain couples TRBV28 to TRBJ2-7; D is undetermined. The CDR3 runs 11 residues. Germline V CDR1 and CDR2: MDHEN, SYDVKM. Trimming took 6 bases from V and 3 from J, leaving 6 bases between them. For the CDR3, the DNA is TGTGCCAGCAGCCAAATCTACGAGCAGTACTTC. It translates to CASSQIYEQYF.

Of note for this clone: At the DNA level, this CDR3 is encoded by other sequences in the same sample as well. This chain joins TRBV5-1 and TRBJ2-4, with TRBD1 matching 7 bases. There are 13 residues in the CDR3. With 1 base clipped from V and 6 bases from J, the junction kept 1 base outside the gene matches. The germline V gene has CDR1 SGHRS and CDR2 YFSETQ. CDR3 loop: CASSLSGGNIQYF. CDR3 in DNA: TGCGCCAGCAGCTTGTCAGGGGGAAACATTCAGTACTTC. The full variable domain, rest sourced from reference TRBV5-1 and TRBJ2-4, is KAGVTQTPRYLIKTRGQQVTLSCSPISGHRSVSWYQQTPGQGLQFLFEYFSETQRNKGNFPGRFSGRQFSNSRSEMNVSTLELGDSALYLCASSLSGGNIQYFGAGTRLSVL.

Concerning this clone: Other DNA sequences of this sample code for an identical CDR3. Here the CDR3 reads CASSVGGSYNEQFF. The CDR3 bases are TGTGCCAGCAGCGTAGGCGGCTCCTACAATGAGCAGTTCTTC. This chain uses TRBV9 with TRBJ2-1; D unresolved. This CDR3 has 14 residues. The V end lost 0 bases, the J end lost 0 bases, and 4 bases lay between the germline ends. Germline V gene data show CDR1 as SGDLS and CDR2 as YYNGEE.

To note about this clone: The junction departs from the called germline gene at one end, perhaps through a read error. The rearrangement links TRBV5-1 to TRBJ2-5; 7 nucleotides line up with TRBD1. The CDR3 has 11 residues. The germline V gene has CDR1 SGHRS and CDR2 YFSETQ. This CDR3 reads CASSFRQGQHF. As DNA, the CDR3 is TGCGCCAGCAGCTTTCGACAGGGACAACACTTC.

This chain connects TRBV11-3 to TRBJ2-1; D gene unclear. The CDR3 covers 13 residues. Looked up from germline, CDR1 is SGHNT and CDR2 is YENEEA. V lost 3 bases and J lost 5, with 8 bases in between. CDR3 sequence (DNA): TGTGCCAGCAGCTTCAGCGACCACAATGAGCAGTTCTTC. This translates into CASSFSDHNEQFF.

The chain couples TRBV29-1 to TRBJ1-1; 11 bases map to TRBD1. Germline assignment: CDR1 SQVTM and CDR2 ANQGSEA. This CDR3 comprises 15 residues. The V and J ends lost 4 bases and 6 bases, in that order; junction bases with no gene match: 10. CDR3 protein: CSVGGTGGEWAEAFF. The CDR3 region has the DNA TGCAGCGTTGGAGGGACAGGGGGAGAATGGGCTGAAGCTTTCTTT.

The chain recombines TRBV4-3 with TRBJ1-2, with D uncertain. CDR3 length: 15 residues. Germline-derived CDR1 and CDR2 are LGHNA and YSLEER. Trimming took 0 bases from V and 4 from J, leaving 12 bases between them. The DNA of the CDR3 is TGCGCCAGCAGCCAAGAACCACAGCCCTTCTATGGCTACACCTTC. Protein sequence: CASSQEPQPFYGYTF.

The V and J genes are TRBV10-3 and TRBJ2-7; 9 bases are a match to TRBD2. The ends lost 0 bases at V and 1 base at J; junction bases unmatched: 13. Germline values: CDR1 ENHRY, CDR2 SYGVKD. The CDR3 contains 19 residues. The CDR3 loop reads CAISESIPLGLAISYEQYF. The CDR3 nucleotides are TGTGCCATCAGTGAGTCGATCCCCCTAGGACTAGCGATTTCCTACGAGCAGTACTTC.

The chain has TRBV19 and TRBJ2-7; 8 nucleotides agree with TRBD2. V trimming: 5 bases; J trimming: 4 bases; junction bases outside the gene matches: 7. CDR3 size: 14 residues. Germline assignment: CDR1 LNHDA and CDR2 SQIVND (reference sequence). CDR3 residues: CASSQAGEKYEQYF. The CDR3 coding sequence is TGTGCCAGTAGTCAAGCGGGAGAGAAGTACGAGCAGTACTTC.

The rearrangement joins TRBV10-1 to TRBJ2-3; TRBD2 might be the D (6 bases). Germline V gene sequence: CDR1 WNHNN, CDR2 SYGVQD (reference sequence). Between the trimmed V and J ends, which lost 3 bases and 4 bases, there was a span of 23 bases. The CDR3 is made up of 18 amino acids. CDR3 residues: CASSDPRRRDGGADTQYF. CDR3 bases: TGCGCCAGCAGTGATCCACGGCGGCGGGACGGGGGAGCAGATACGCAGTATTTT.

The rearrangement joins TRBV5-4 to TRBJ2-1; a possible D gene is TRBD2 (6 bases). The germline V gene encodes CDR1 SGHNT and CDR2 YYREEE (reference sequence). Trimming pared 3 bases from V and 0 bases from J, leaving 13 bases between. The CDR3 is 16 amino acids. The CDR3 sequence is CASSSLAAHSYNEQFF. CDR3 coding DNA: TGTGCCAGCAGCTCCTTAGCGGCCCACTCCTACAATGAGCAGTTCTTC. Complete variable domain (other parts from reference TRBV5-4 and TRBJ2-1): ETGVTQSPTHLIKTRGQQVTLRCSSQSGHNTVSWYQQALGQGPQFIFQYYREEENGRGNFPPRFSGLQFPNYSSELNVNALELDDSALYLCASSSLAAHSYNEQFFGPGTRLTVL.

The chain couples TRBV5-1 to TRBJ2-7; D not resolved. CDR1 and CDR2 from the germline V gene are SGHRS and YFSETQ. V lost 6 bases and J lost 1, with 8 bases in between. This CDR3 has 12 residues. CDR3 loop: CASTSASYEQYF. The CDR3 coding sequence is TGCGCCAGCACGTCCGCTTCCTACGAGCAGTACTTC.

The chain recombines TRBV2 with TRBJ2-3, with TRBD1 matching over 8 bases. There are 13 residues in the CDR3. Trimming removed 6 bases from V and 4 bases from J; junction bases left unmatched: 3. CDR1 is SNHLY and CDR2 is FYNNEI in the germline V gene. The DNA for the CDR3 is TGTGCCAGCAGCCTACAGGGGGCAGATACGCAGTATTTT. Protein product: CASSLQGADTQYF.

This chain joins TRBV6-1 and TRBJ1-5; D not resolved. There are 13 residues in the CDR3. The ends were cut back, 1 base at V and 7 bases at J, with 8 bases in the middle. Germline V gives CDR1 MNHNS, CDR2 SASEGT. CDR3 sequence: CASSEGRRQPQHF. CDR3 bases: TGTGCCAGCAGTGAAGGGCGGCGGCAGCCCCAGCATTTT.

The CDR3 coding sequence is TGTGCCAGCAGCTACCGGACAGGGTACACCGGGGAGCTGTTTTTT. Translating it yields CASSYRTGYTGELFF. V and J are TRBV11-2 and TRBJ2-2; 8 positions agree with TRBD1. Trimming took 4 bases from V and 3 from J; bases not matched to a gene: 4. This CDR3 has 15 residues. CDR1 is SGHAT, CDR2 FQNNGV, per germline.

V gene TRBV9 combines with J gene TRBJ2-5; possible D gene TRBD1, 5 bases. The germline V and J ends were trimmed by 0 bases and 5 bases, with 14 bases remaining between them. Germline assignment: CDR1 SGDLS and CDR2 YYNGEE. The CDR3 consists of 15 residues. The CDR3 sequence is CASSVDRLFGETQYF. CDR3 DNA sequence: TGTGCCAGCAGCGTAGACAGGTTATTCGGGGAGACCCAGTACTTC.

This chain joins TRBV15 and TRBJ2-3, with D possibly TRBD2 on 5 matching bases. Trimming took off 1 base at V and 2 bases at J, with 10 bases between the two ends. The CDR3 totals 15 residues. Per germline, CDR1 LNHNV and CDR2 YYDKDF (reference sequence). CDR3 nucleotide sequence: TGTGCCACCAGCAGAGCCGCTAGCCTCACAGATACGCAGTATTTT. Residues: CATSRAASLTDTQYF. Looking up the rest from reference TRBV15 and TRBJ2-3 gives the full variable domain: DAMVIQNPRYQVTQFGKPVTLSCSQTLNHNVMYWYQQKSSQAPKLLFHYYDKDFNNEADTPDNFQSRRPNTSFCFLDIRSPGLGDTAMYLCATSRAASLTDTQYFGPGTRLTVL.

Details on this clone: The sample contains more than one DNA sequence encoding this CDR3. The J gene is TRBJ2-1, the V gene TRBV27, with 7 bases that match TRBD1. Germline CDR1 MNHEY, CDR2 SMNVEV (reference sequence). This CDR3 is 15 amino acids long. With V trimmed by 3 bases and J by 0 bases, 2 bases remained unmatched. The DNA for the CDR3 is TGTGCCAGCAGTTTGAGGACAGGCTCCTACAATGAGCAGTTCTTC. This encodes CASSLRTGSYNEQFF.